These T cell receptor beta chains were read from a single sample in a study of blood T cell repertoires in COVID-19. TCRdb's copy holds only in-frame clones and misses some; the assay was immunoSEQ multiplex PCR. The sample carries under 250,000 clones, 83% recorded once. The specimen sequenced was peripheral blood. These receptor sequences come from a human donor in a cohort sampled during active COVID-19. Both conserved end residues are part of each CDR3. The D gene is left open where the match is weak. The size entry is marked missing in some rows and otherwise reads once, few, many or a size class.

d_call	v_call	j_call	clone_size	cdr3_aa	cdr3_nt
TRBD1	TRBV18	TRBJ1-5	-	CASSPPGQGRDQPQHF	TGTGCCAGCTCACCACCGGGACAGGGGAGGGATCAGCCCCAGCATTTT
-	TRBV19	TRBJ2-2	-	CASNWGLGNTGELFF	TGTGCCAGTAACTGGGGACTCGGGAACACCGGGGAGCTGTTTTTT
TRBD1	TRBV2	TRBJ2-5	-	CASSEAGQGAETQYF	TGTGCCAGCAGTGAAGCGGGACAGGGGGCGGAGACCCAGTACTTC
-	TRBV11-2	TRBJ1-2	few	CASSPDRVGYGYTF	TGTGCCAGCAGCCCAGACCGGGTCGGCTATGGCTACACCTTC
TRBD2	TRBV5-1	TRBJ2-7	-	CASRLTSGTYEQYF	TGCGCCAGCCGACTGACTAGCGGGACCTACGAGCAGTACTTC
TRBD1	TRBV11-2	TRBJ1-6	-	CASSPWRTGLYNSPLHF	TGTGCCAGCAGCCCTTGGAGGACAGGCTTATATAATTCACCCCTCCACTTT
-	TRBV20-1	TRBJ2-7	-	CSASGGYHEQYF	TGCAGTGCTAGTGGGGGCTACCACGAGCAGTACTTC
TRBD2	TRBV27	TRBJ2-1	-	CASSWGTSVDNEQFF	TGTGCCAGCAGTTGGGGGACTAGCGTGGACAATGAGCAGTTCTTC
-	TRBV5-1	TRBJ2-5	-	CASSLLDRETQYF	TGCGCCAGCAGCCTCCTCGACAGGGAGACCCAGTACTTC
TRBD2	TRBV29-1	TRBJ2-5	-	CSVVLAGGMETQYF	TGCAGCGTTGTTCTAGCGGGAGGGATGGAGACCCAGTACTTC
-	TRBV28	TRBJ1-5	-	CASISGESNQPQHF	TGTGCCAGCATTTCAGGGGAAAGCAATCAGCCCCAGCATTTT
-	TRBV13	TRBJ2-1	-	CASSLGRSNNEQFF	TGTGCCAGCAGCTTAGGTAGATCTAACAATGAGCAGTTCTTC
-	TRBV10-2	TRBJ2-5	-	CASSERTRQETQYF	TGCGCCAGCAGTGAAAGGACTCGGCAAGAGACCCAGTACTTC
-	TRBV30	TRBJ1-6	few	CASRQTGKSPLHF	TGTGCCTCCAGACAAACAGGGAAATCACCCCTCCACTTT
TRBD1	TRBV24-1	TRBJ2-1	few	CATSDGGRGRGGSNEQFF	TGTGCCACCAGTGATGGAGGCAGGGGGCGGGGAGGATCCAATGAGCAGTTCTTC
-	TRBV9	TRBJ2-2	few	CASSVVEGAGELFF	TGTGCCAGCAGCGTAGTAGAGGGGGCCGGGGAGCTGTTTTTT
-	TRBV3-1/TRBV3-2	TRBJ2-3	-	CASSQDSDLSDTQYF	TGTGCCAGCAGCCAAGATTCGGACTTATCAGATACGCAGTATTTT
TRBD1	TRBV2	TRBJ2-3	-	CASGTGSVTDTQYF	TGTGCCAGCGGGACAGGGTCGGTGACAGATACGCAGTATTTT
-	TRBV19	TRBJ1-1	-	CASSKQVVNTEAFF	TGTGCCAGTAGTAAACAGGTAGTGAACACTGAAGCTTTCTTT
TRBD1	TRBV19	TRBJ1-6	-	CASSTGQGLDSPLHF	TGTGCCAGTAGTACGGGACAGGGGTTGGATTCACCCCTCCACTTT
TRBD1	TRBV7-9	TRBJ1-3	-	CASSQGTGIGFAIYF	TGTGCCAGCAGCCAAGGGACAGGGATCGGATTTGCCATATATTTT
-	TRBV2	TRBJ2-1	few	CASSERSSTEQFF	TGTGCCAGCAGTGAAAGATCGAGCACTGAGCAGTTCTTC
TRBD1	TRBV29-1	TRBJ2-6	-	CSVQGAPGANVLTF	TGCAGCGTCCAGGGGGCCCCTGGGGCCAACGTCCTGACTTTC
-	TRBV7-9	TRBJ2-3	-	CASSLALAGSTDTQYF	TGTGCCAGCAGCTTAGCGCTTGCGGGGTCCACAGATACGCAGTATTTT
TRBD2	TRBV7-6	TRBJ2-1	once	CASSLGRTSGSRNEQFF	TGTGCCAGCAGCTTAGGCCGGACTAGCGGGAGTAGGAATGAGCAGTTCTTC
TRBD1	TRBV11-2	TRBJ2-2	-	CASSPHRGRDTGELFF	TGTGCCAGCAGCCCACACAGGGGTAGGGACACCGGGGAGCTGTTTTTT
-	TRBV12-3/TRBV12-4	TRBJ1-4	-	CASSFANEKLFF	TGTGCCAGCAGTTTTGCGAATGAAAAACTGTTTTTT
TRBD1	TRBV7-9	TRBJ2-1	-	CASSMGQGAYNEQFF	TGTGCCAGCAGCATGGGACAGGGGGCCTACAATGAGCAGTTCTTC
-	TRBV30	TRBJ2-7	-	CAWKGKGSTNYEQYF	TGTGCCTGGAAGGGGAAGGGTTCGACGAACTACGAGCAGTACTTC
TRBD1	TRBV5-1	TRBJ2-2	-	CASSPDRGNTGELFF	TGCGCCAGCAGCCCGGACAGGGGGAACACCGGGGAGCTGTTTTTT
TRBD2	TRBV11-3	TRBJ2-1	once	CASSLDPRTSGGHNEQFF	TGTGCCAGCAGCTTAGACCCTAGGACTAGCGGGGGGCACAATGAGCAGTTCTTC
TRBD1	TRBV19	TRBJ2-7	once	CATRTGGKGEQYF	TGTGCCACCCGAACAGGGGGCAAAGGCGAGCAGTACTTC
-	TRBV12-3/TRBV12-4	TRBJ2-5	once	CASRPTSETQYF	TGTGCCAGCAGGCCTACGTCGGAGACCCAGTACTTC
-	TRBV30	TRBJ1-4	-	CAWSSPTGLNEKLFF	TGTGCCTGGAGTTCACCGACAGGACTTAATGAAAAACTGTTTTTT
TRBD1	TRBV11-2	TRBJ1-2	-	CASSSIRQGNGYTF	TGTGCCAGCAGCTCCATTAGACAGGGAAATGGCTACACCTTC
TRBD1	TRBV2	TRBJ1-1	-	CANRIGTGHTEAFF	TGTGCCAACCGGATCGGGACAGGGCACACTGAAGCTTTCTTT
TRBD1	TRBV13	TRBJ2-5	-	CASSLGQGDETQYF	TGTGCCAGCAGCTTAGGACAGGGGGATGAGACCCAGTACTTC
TRBD2	TRBV10-2	TRBJ2-5	-	CASSGTSGSSFRETQYF	TGCGCCAGCAGCGGGACTAGCGGGAGTTCGTTTAGGGAGACCCAGTACTTC
TRBD1	TRBV5-4	TRBJ2-1	-	CASSLAAGTGNEQFF	TGTGCCAGCAGCTTAGCAGCTGGGACAGGGAATGAGCAGTTCTTC
-	TRBV2	TRBJ2-2	-	CASSEAQQGTGGELFF	TGTGCCAGCAGTGAAGCGCAGCAGGGGACCGGCGGGGAGCTGTTTTTT